A single TCR beta chain is shown here with its context. The germline gives CDR1 GTSNPN, CDR2 SVGIG (reference sequence). V lost 1 base and J 12 bases, leaving 10 bases between the germline ends. This CDR3 region has 11 residues. The source of the sample is a study of blood T cell repertoires in COVID-19. Produced via immunoSEQ multiplex PCR; TCRdb's table is partial and in-frame only. The data contain 70,000 to 95,000 clones, roughly 91% of them singletons. The receptor was isolated from a man between 65 and 80 years old with active or convalescent COVID-19. Sequenced sample: peripheral blood. The chain joins TRBV30 to TRBJ2-1; D gene unclear. The CDR3 DNA sequence: TGTGCCTGGAGTGGAGGCCATGGGCAGTTCTTC. As protein: CAWSGGHGQFF.